What follows are 24 T cell receptor beta chains derived from one specimen sequenced in a study of T cell repertoires in cytomegalovirus infection. TCRdb independently ran MiXCR on the reads; one entry per CDR3 protein. The data hold some 310,000 distinct CDR3 sequences, with around 25% observed a single time. Their cognate antigens are unknown. Sequencing was performed on cultured PBMCs, taken from culture after CMV antigen stimulation. The receptors shown here come from a human donor in good health (CMV status not recorded). Some clones in this sample may be carry-over from other donors' samples.

The rearrangement links TRBV4-1 to TRBJ2-2, with D perhaps TRBD1 or TRBD2 (6 bases each). The germline gives CDR1 MGHRA, CDR2 YSYEKL. The V end was cut by 3 bases, the J end by 5 bases, with 19 bases between. This CDR3 has 17 residues. In nucleotides, the CDR3 is TGCGCCAGCAGCCATCCGGGGGCATCACGGAGGACCGGGGAGCTGTTTTTT. Its translation: CASSHPGASRRTGELFF.

This clonotype turned up a few times. V usage is TRBV15 and J usage is TRBJ2-7; D possibly corresponds to TRBD2 (6 bases). Trimming stripped 0 bases from V and 6 bases from J, with 18 bases between. The germline gives CDR1 LNHNV, CDR2 YYDKDF (reference sequence). The CDR3 consists of 16 residues. The CDR3 DNA reads TGTGCCACCAGCAGAGACCTGCGTAGCGGTGGTTCCGAGCAGTACTTC. Translating it yields CATSRDLRSGGSEQYF.

The V and J genes are TRBV4-1 and TRBJ2-5, with D possibly being TRBD2 (5 bases). The CDR3 is 13 residues long. V lost 1 base and J 4 bases, leaving 7 bases between the germline ends. Germline V gene data show CDR1 as MGHRA and CDR2 as YSYEKL. The chain's CDR3 is CASSQARGETQYF. DNA for the CDR3: TGCGCCAGCAGCCAAGCTCGGGGAGAGACCCAGTACTTC.

The J gene is TRBJ2-1, the V gene TRBV5-1; 7 bases align to TRBD1. The V gene's germline CDR1 is SGHRS and CDR2 YFSETQ. Trimming at V came to 4 bases and at J to 7 bases, leaving 11 bases not matched to a gene. The CDR3 consists of 15 residues. The CDR3 DNA follows: TGCGCCAGCAGCGTACGGACAGGTCAAGGGAATGAGCAGTTCTTC. This codes for CASSVRTGQGNEQFF.

This clonotype was counted many times. The V and J genes are TRBV7-8 and TRBJ1-3; a possible D gene is TRBD1 (5 bases). V was pared by 4 bases and J by 1 base, with 8 bases between. The CDR3 is 14 amino acids. Germline V lookup: CDR1 SGHVS, CDR2 FQNEAQ. The CDR3 is CASSSQGSGNTIYF. DNA for the CDR3: TGTGCCAGCAGCTCGCAGGGATCTGGAAACACCATATATTTT.

This clonotype was seen a handful of times. The gene calls are TRBV6-1 and TRBJ1-2; weak D call: TRBD1 (5 bases). CDR1 and CDR2 from the germline V gene are MNHNS and SASEGT. Trimming stripped 2 bases from V and 0 bases from J, with 13 bases between. This CDR3 region has 16 residues. The CDR3 loop reads CASSELLRDPNYGYTF. The DNA for the CDR3 is TGTGCCAGCAGTGAACTCCTCCGGGACCCTAACTATGGCTACACCTTC.

The chain combines TRBV28 with TRBJ1-6; no clear D gene. The CDR3 sequence is 14 residues long. Trimming removed 6 bases at V and 7 bases at J, with 13 bases between. The V gene's germline CDR1 is MDHEN and CDR2 SYDVKM. Here the CDR3 DNA reads TGTGCCAGCAGGATTCGAGCCCAAAATTCACCCCTCCACTTT. It translates to CASRIRAQNSPLHF.

In its sample, this clonotype was seen a few times. The chain joins TRBV11-2 to TRBJ2-1; TRBD2 matches 9 bases. Losses at the gene ends were 2 bases for V and 3 bases for J; bases not matched to a gene: 5. Germline V gives CDR1 SGHAT, CDR2 FQNNGV. This CDR3 is built from 16 residues. CDR3 sequence: CASSLLAGGIYNEQFF. In DNA form, the CDR3 reads TGTGCCAGCAGCTTACTGGCGGGAGGGATCTACAATGAGCAGTTCTTC.

This clonotype was detected only a few times. The chain recombines TRBV19 with TRBJ2-3; possible D gene TRBD2, 5 bases. Trimming pared 7 bases from V and 4 bases from J, leaving 12 bases between. CDR1 and CDR2 from the germline V gene are LNHDA and SQIVND (reference sequence). The CDR3 is 13 residues long. The CDR3 DNA sequence: TGTGCCAGTACCCTAGCTAATGCAGATACGCAGTATTTT. Its protein product is CASTLANADTQYF.

CDR3 sequence: CASSLQAAGIQYF. The CDR3, as DNA: TGTGCCAGCAGTTTACAGGCGGCGGGCATTCAGTACTTC. V and J are TRBV12-3 or TRBV12-4 and TRBJ2-4, with D maybe TRBD2 (5 bases). The CDR3 totals 13 residues. The germline V and J ends were trimmed by 2 bases and 9 bases, with 11 bases remaining between them.

There are many counts of this clonotype. The rearrangement uses TRBV7-9 and TRBJ1-1; D remains unclear. Germline CDR1 and CDR2: SEHNR and FQNEAQ (reference sequence). The CDR3 runs 12 residues. V lost 2 bases and J lost 8, with 9 bases in between. The CDR3 sequence is CASSLKSEEAFF. CDR3 nucleotide sequence: TGTGCCAGCAGCTTAAAGTCCGAAGAAGCTTTCTTT.

This clonotype was detected a few times. This chain joins TRBV9 and TRBJ2-3; D is tentatively TRBD1 or TRBD2 (6 bases each). Germline V gene lookup returns CDR1 SGDLS and CDR2 YYNGEE. Between the trimmed V and J ends, which lost 6 bases and 1 base, there was a span of 12 bases. The CDR3 runs to 14 residues. The CDR3 DNA is TGTGCCAGCAACCCAGGGGAGGGCACAGATACGCAGTATTTT. Translated, it gives CASNPGEGTDTQYF.

V and J are TRBV20-1 and TRBJ2-5, with a weak D call TRBD1 (7 bases). The CDR3 runs to 13 residues. CDR1 and CDR2 (germline): DFQATT, SNEGSKA (reference sequence). V gave up 3 bases and J gave up 4 bases, with 12 bases separating them. CDR3 loop: CSASRGVRETQYF. The CDR3 region has the DNA TGCAGTGCTAGCAGGGGGGTTCGAGAGACCCAGTACTTC.

At least ten counts were recorded for this clonotype. CDR3 sequence reads: CASSLRYRGQRREETQYF. The CDR3 nucleotides are TGTGCCAGCAGCTTACGTTACCGGGGCCAGCGACGTGAAGAGACCCAGTACTTC. The chain combines TRBV7-2 with TRBJ2-5; possibly TRBD1 or TRBD2 for D (5 bases each). CDR1 and CDR2 from the germline V gene are SGHTA and FQGNSA. Trimming took off 2 bases at V and 3 bases at J, with 22 bases between the two ends. The CDR3 consists of 18 residues.

This clonotype came up a few times. The chain joins TRBV6-5 to TRBJ1-5; a weak D match, TRBD1 (6 bases). The germline V gene encodes CDR1 MNHEY and CDR2 SVGAGI. V shed 4 bases and J shed 0 bases, with 10 bases lying between them. The CDR3 length is 15 residues. The CDR3 DNA sequence: TGTGCCAGCAGTTGGGCAGGGGATAGCAATCAGCCCCAGCATTTT. Translating it yields CASSWAGDSNQPQHF.

The chain is built from TRBV15 and TRBJ1-4; perhaps TRBD1 as D (6 bases). Germline values: CDR1 LNHNV, CDR2 YYDKDF (reference sequence). CDR3 size: 14 residues. V gave up 5 bases and J gave up 3 bases, with 10 bases separating them. DNA of the CDR3: TGTGCCACCAGCGACAGGTTCTCTAATGAAAAACTGTTTTTT. This translates into CATSDRFSNEKLFF.

This clonotype has only a few counts. The chain links TRBV28 to TRBJ1-1, with D unclear. V was pared by 2 bases and J by 2 bases, with 9 bases between. The CDR3 extends over 14 amino acids. CDR1 is MDHEN and CDR2 is SYDVKM in the germline V gene. The CDR3 bases are TGTGCCAGCAGTTTACCAGGCCAAAACACTGAAGCTTTCTTT. The encoded protein is CASSLPGQNTEAFF. Full variable domain (rest looked up from reference TRBV28 and TRBJ1-1): DVKVTQSSRYLVKRTGEKVFLECVQDMDHENMFWYRQDPGLGLRLIYFSYDVKMKEKGDIPEGYSVSREKKERFSLILESASTNQTSMYLCASSLPGQNTEAFFGQGTRLTVV.

The chain is built from TRBV27 and TRBJ2-1; 8 bases are shared with TRBD2. CDR1 is MNHEY and CDR2 is SMNVEV in the germline V gene (reference sequence). The CDR3 length is 15 residues. The V segment lost 5 bases and the J segment 9 bases; nucleotides outside the gene matches: 12. The chain's CDR3 is CASSPTGGGAIEQFF. CDR3 sequence (DNA): TGTGCCAGCAGTCCGACGGGGGGGGGGGCAATTGAGCAGTTCTTC.

This clonotype was seen a handful of times. The V gene is TRBV12-3 or TRBV12-4, the J gene TRBJ1-5, with 7 bases that match TRBD1. V lost 5 bases and J lost 4; bases outside the gene matches: 8. CDR3 length: 15 amino acids. In DNA, the CDR3 is TGTGCCAGCAGTCTAGGACAGGAGAAAAATCAGCCCCAGCATTTT. It is translated as CASSLGQEKNQPQHF.

This clonotype came up a few times. V and J are TRBV25-1 and TRBJ1-2; TRBD1 might be the D (5 bases). V lost 2 bases and J 8 bases, leaving 15 bases between the germline ends. Germline V gene sequence: CDR1 MGHDK, CDR2 SYGVNS. CDR3 length: 14 residues. This CDR3 reads CASSETGAGRGYTF. CDR3 bases: TGTGCCAGCAGTGAAACCGGGGCCGGTCGAGGCTACACCTTC.

The V call is TRBV18, the J call TRBJ1-1; D possibly corresponds to TRBD1 (5 bases). Trimming removed 3 bases at V and 3 bases at J, with 11 bases between. CDR1 is KGHSH and CDR2 is LQKENI in the germline V gene. The CDR3 runs 14 residues. This CDR3 reads CASSPEGGDTEAFF. Written as DNA, the CDR3 is TGTGCCAGCTCACCCGAGGGAGGGGACACTGAAGCTTTCTTT.

The chain links TRBV7-7 to TRBJ2-5; 7 nucleotides line up with TRBD1. The CDR3 is made up of 15 amino acids. Germline CDR1 SSHAT, CDR2 FNYEAQ (reference sequence). V shed 1 base and J 1 base; nucleotides not matched to a gene: 3. CDR3 loop: CASSLDRGPQETQYF. The CDR3 nucleotides are TGTGCCAGCAGCTTAGACAGGGGCCCCCAAGAGACCCAGTACTTC.

The chain links TRBV5-6 to TRBJ1-1, with D hard to call. CDR1 is SGHDT and CDR2 is YYEEEE in the germline V gene. Trimming pared 1 base from V and 1 base from J, leaving 8 bases between. This CDR3 spans 14 amino acids. This chain's CDR3 is CASSLIGENTEAFF. The CDR3 nucleotides read TGTGCCAGCAGCTTGATCGGAGAGAACACTGAAGCTTTCTTT.

This clonotype was seen a handful of times. The chain has TRBV19 and TRBJ1-2; perhaps TRBD1 as D (6 bases). V lost 2 bases to trimming and J lost 4 bases, with 11 bases between them. Germline V lookup: CDR1 LNHDA, CDR2 SQIVND (reference sequence). The CDR3 consists of 14 residues. CDR3 coding DNA: TGTGCCAGTAGTATATCGGGGGGCGGCTATGGCTACACCTTC. Protein: CASSISGGGYGYTF.